The 25 T cell receptor beta chains given below trace back to one sample, sequenced in a study of T-cell reconstitution after alpha-beta-depleted transplantation in children. Preparation of the TCRbeta library involved a method that used unique molecular identifiers. TCRdb re-called the PCR reads through MiXCR, storing one row per CDR3 protein. The data show some 530,000 distinct CDR3 sequences, approximately 13% seen once. The starting material was PBMCs from the stem cell graft donor, obtained from the stem cell graft. All receptors derive from a human donor who donated a stem cell graft to a child with combined immunodeficiency.

This chain joins TRBV4-3 and TRBJ2-7, with TRBD2 identical over 9 bases. Trimming removed 0 bases from V and 1 base from J; junction bases left unmatched: 1. The CDR3 runs 15 residues. The germline V gene encodes CDR1 LGHNA and CDR2 YSLEER. The CDR3 is CASSQDLAGSYEQYF. The CDR3 DNA is TGCGCCAGCAGCCAAGATCTAGCGGGGTCCTACGAGCAGTACTTC.

This clonotype occurred a few times. This chain links TRBV4-3 with TRBJ2-3; 8 positions agree with TRBD2. The junction had 7 bases not matched to a gene; V was cut back by 3 bases and J by 2 bases. Germline V gene sequence: CDR1 LGHNA, CDR2 YSLEER. The CDR3 contains 16 residues. The CDR3 reads CASSQEAGAYTDTQYF. CDR3 bases: TGCGCCAGCAGCCAGGAAGCGGGGGCGTACACAGATACGCAGTATTTT.

This clonotype was recorded a few times. The V and J genes are TRBV27 and TRBJ2-1; 8 positions agree with TRBD2. The CDR3 contains 15 residues. Germline values: CDR1 MNHEY, CDR2 SMNVEV (reference sequence). V was pared by 5 bases and J by 4 bases, with 7 bases of the junction left unmatched. CDR3: CASSPIAGKYNEQFF. The DNA of the CDR3 is TGTGCCAGCAGTCCCATAGCGGGAAAGTACAATGAGCAGTTCTTC.

This clonotype was counted only a few times. V is TRBV11-3 and J is TRBJ2-7; 7 nucleotides agree with TRBD2. The germline V gene encodes CDR1 SGHNT and CDR2 YENEEA. The CDR3 extends over 14 amino acids. V shed 7 bases, J shed 2 bases, and the junction held 8 bases outside the gene matches. CDR3 DNA sequence: TGTGCCAGCACCACCACGGGAGGCACCTACGAGCAGTACTTC. It yields the protein CASTTTGGTYEQYF.

The sample holds a few counts of this clonotype. This sequence joins TRBV5-6 and TRBJ2-7, with D perhaps TRBD2 (5 bases). V was trimmed by 2 bases and J by 7 bases, leaving 13 bases between them. Germline CDR1 reads SGHDT; CDR2 reads YYEEEE. The CDR3 is made up of 13 amino acids. The CDR3 sequence: CASSFHVGGEQYF. Written as DNA, the CDR3 is TGTGCCAGCAGCTTTCACGTCGGCGGGGAGCAGTACTTC.

Of note for this clonotype: A single base separates this from a much larger clone, so it may be a read error. This sequence joins TRBV24-1 and TRBJ2-2; 8 bases are a match to TRBD1. CDR1 and CDR2 from the germline V gene are KGHDR and SFDVKD. The CDR3 spans 16 residues. CDR3 sequence (DNA): TGTGCCACCAGTGATTTGGGACAGGGAGACACCGGGGAGGTGTTTTTT. It is translated as CATSDLGQGDTGEVFF.

This clonotype was observed a few times. J is TRBJ2-2 and V is TRBV5-1, with TRBD1 matching 7 bases. Germline loops: CDR1 SGHRS, CDR2 YFSETQ. J lost 1 base, V lost 0 bases, and 12 bases had no gene match. The CDR3 runs 19 residues. CDR3 nucleotides: TGCGCCAGCAGCTTGGGGAGAGTTGGGACAGACATGAACACCGGGGAGCTGTTTTTT. It encodes CASSLGRVGTDMNTGELFF.

This clonotype was seen at least ten times. The chain combines TRBV4-2 with TRBJ2-5; D gene ambiguous. This CDR3 region has 14 residues. The V gene lost 1 base and the J gene lost 1 base, with 7 bases spanning the gap. Germline-derived CDR1 and CDR2 are LGHNA and YNFKEQ. The CDR3 DNA reads as TGTGCCAGCAGCCAAGTAAGGAGCCAAGAGACCCAGTACTTC. This gives the protein CASSQVRSQETQYF.

The chain couples TRBV7-9 to TRBJ1-2; TRBD1 is a possible D gene (5 bases). The germline V gene has CDR1 SEHNR and CDR2 FQNEAQ (reference sequence). Trimming took 0 bases from V and 8 from J, leaving 13 bases between them. The CDR3 sequence is 14 residues long. CDR3 bases: TGTGCCAGCAGCTTAGCCCCAGGGTTAGGAGGCTACACCTTC. Its protein product is CASSLAPGLGGYTF.

This clonotype was seen a handful of times. This chain links TRBV12-3 or TRBV12-4 with TRBJ2-3; D is possibly TRBD1 or TRBD2 (5 bases each). Trimming took 6 bases from V and 1 from J, leaving 17 bases between them. This CDR3 region has 16 residues. The chain's CDR3 is CASSLGEWARTDTQYF. CDR3 bases: TGTGCCAGCAGCCTGGGGGAATGGGCTCGCACAGATACGCAGTATTTT.

V is TRBV7-9 and J is TRBJ1-1, with no clear D. The CDR3 length is 16 residues. Trimming removed 1 base from V and 0 bases from J, with 12 bases in between. CDR1 SEHNR and CDR2 FQNEAQ come from the germline V gene (reference sequence). This CDR3 reads CASSLEQERMNTEAFF. The CDR3 DNA reads as TGTGCCAGCAGCTTAGAGCAGGAGAGAATGAACACTGAAGCTTTCTTT.

This clonotype has a count of ten or more. The chain combines TRBV5-1 with TRBJ2-1; unclear D gene. Germline V lookup: CDR1 SGHRS, CDR2 YFSETQ. The V end lost 0 bases, the J end lost 1 base, and 14 bases lay between the germline ends. The CDR3 is made up of 17 amino acids. The CDR3 DNA reads as TGCGCCAGCAGCTTGGCCATGAAACCCCTGTCCTACAATGAGCAGTTCTTC. Amino acids: CASSLAMKPLSYNEQFF.

This clonotype appeared a few times. The V gene is TRBV12-3 or TRBV12-4, the J gene TRBJ1-6; D is perhaps TRBD1 (5 bases). The V gene lost 5 bases and the J gene lost 4 bases, with 9 bases spanning the gap. The CDR3 runs 14 residues. CDR3 DNA: TGTGCCAGCAGTCGGGGACCTTATAATTCACCCCTCCACTTT. Translated, it gives CASSRGPYNSPLHF.

At least ten counts were recorded for this clonotype. The chain uses TRBV28 and TRBJ1-2, with 9 bases lining up with TRBD1. Losses at the gene ends were 3 bases for V and 8 bases for J; bases not matched to a gene: 7. Per germline, CDR1 MDHEN and CDR2 SYDVKM. This CDR3 comprises 14 residues. CDR3 sequence reads: CASSLDRGLHGYTF. The CDR3 DNA follows: TGTGCCAGCAGTTTGGACAGGGGACTTCACGGCTACACCTTC.

The table lists this clonotype with a few counts. DNA for the CDR3: TGCGCCAGCAGCTGGGCCGGACTAGAAGAAGAGACCCAGTACTTC. Protein sequence: CASSWAGLEEETQYF. This chain links TRBV5-1 with TRBJ2-5; 7 nucleotides align to TRBD2. The CDR3 consists of 15 residues. With 3 bases clipped from V and 3 bases from J, the junction kept 8 bases outside the gene matches. Germline V gene sequence: CDR1 SGHRS, CDR2 YFSETQ.

V is TRBV20-1 and J is TRBJ2-7, with D hard to call. Between the trimmed V and J ends, which lost 3 bases and 3 bases, there was a span of 6 bases. Per germline, CDR1 DFQATT and CDR2 SNEGSKA (reference sequence). This CDR3 has 11 amino acids. The DNA for the CDR3 is TGCAGTGCTAGCGATCTCTACGAGCAGTACTTC. Translating it yields CSASDLYEQYF.

This clonotype was recorded a few times. The chain combines TRBV4-2 with TRBJ2-7; TRBD2 aligns across 12 bases. Germline loops: CDR1 LGHNA, CDR2 YNFKEQ. The CDR3 is made up of 16 amino acids. Trimming at V came to 3 bases and at J to 2 bases, leaving 5 bases not matched to a gene. The CDR3 DNA is TGTGCCAGCAGCCAGTTACTAGCGGGGGGCCCCTACGAGCAGTACTTC. This gives the protein CASSQLLAGGPYEQYF.

This clonotype was picked up many times. The chain uses TRBV9 and TRBJ1-1, with D maybe TRBD1 (5 bases). There are 12 residues in the CDR3. Germline lookup yields CDR1 SGDLS and CDR2 YYNGEE. Trimming removed 4 bases from V and 8 bases from J, with 12 bases in between. CDR3 residues: CASSSGVTEAFF. CDR3 in DNA: TGTGCCAGCAGCTCGGGGGTAACCGAAGCTTTCTTT.

The rearrangement links TRBV20-1 to TRBJ2-1, with 12 positions matching TRBD2. The CDR3 is 14 residues long. Germline assignment: CDR1 DFQATT and CDR2 SNEGSKA (reference sequence). V lost 3 bases, J lost 7 bases, and 4 bases stayed unmatched. The CDR3 nucleotides are TGCAGTGCTAGCTCTAGCGGGAGGGCTAATGAGCAGTTCTTC. Translated: CSASSSGRANEQFF.

This clonotype was detected a few times. The CDR3 spells CASSPGEWGQPQHF. CDR3 sequence (DNA): TGTGCCAGCTCCCCAGGGGAATGGGGTCAGCCCCAGCATTTT. This rearrangement joins TRBV18 to TRBJ1-5; the D gene is possibly TRBD1 (6 bases). This CDR3 has 14 amino acids. Per germline, CDR1 KGHSH and CDR2 LQKENI. Deletions cut 6 bases from V and 6 bases from J, with 15 bases between.

In its sample, this clonotype was seen many times. The chain carries TRBV5-1 and TRBJ2-7; weak D call: TRBD2 (6 bases). Germline-derived CDR1 and CDR2 are SGHRS and YFSETQ. The CDR3 covers 13 residues. V was clipped by 4 bases and J by 2 bases, with 10 bases between them. Here the CDR3 reads CASSGRETYEQYF. DNA for the CDR3: TGCGCCAGCAGCGGCCGGGAGACCTACGAGCAGTACTTC. The full variable domain, its missing parts supplied by reference TRBV5-1 and TRBJ2-7, is KAGVTQTPRYLIKTRGQQVTLSCSPISGHRSVSWYQQTPGQGLQFLFEYFSETQRNKGNFPGRFSGRQFSNSRSEMNVSTLELGDSALYLCASSGRETYEQYFGPGTRLTVT.

This clonotype was counted many times. CDR3 DNA sequence: TGTGCCAGCAGCTTAGCGTTGGCAGGGGGATGGGCCTACGAGCAGTACTTC. It is translated as CASSLALAGGWAYEQYF. The chain couples TRBV11-1 to TRBJ2-7; 7 bases are a match to TRBD1. V was clipped by 0 bases and J by 2 bases; unmatched bases: 10. Germline values: CDR1 SGHAT, CDR2 FQDESV (reference sequence). The CDR3 is 17 amino acids.

This chain joins TRBV27 and TRBJ2-1, with D hard to call. Germline values: CDR1 MNHEY, CDR2 SMNVEV (reference sequence). The V end lost 4 bases, the J end lost 3 bases, and 10 bases lay between the germline ends. The CDR3 loop spans 14 amino acids. The CDR3 DNA follows: TGTGCCAGCAGTTCCCGATCCCGCTACAATGAGCAGTTCTTC. Translation: CASSSRSRYNEQFF.

The table lists this clonotype with a few counts. CDR3 in amino acids: CASSPWGSGISQNPQEWGEQYF. CDR3 nucleotides: TGTGCCAGCAGCCCGTGGGGTAGCGGGATCAGCCAGAACCCCCAAGAATGGGGCGAGCAGTACTTC. This sequence joins TRBV4-2 and TRBJ2-7, with 8 bases matching TRBD2. The CDR3 loop spans 22 amino acids. Germline CDR1 and CDR2: LGHNA and YNFKEQ. V lost 4 bases and J lost 6; bases outside the gene matches: 32.

For this clonotype: Just one base apart from a much larger clone, this may be a read error. The CDR3 does not end in the conserved phenylalanine or tryptophan, so this is likely a read error. The chain recombines TRBV12-3 or TRBV12-4 with TRBJ2-4, with 8 bases lining up with TRBD1. There are 14 residues in the CDR3. The junction had 9 bases not matched to a gene; V was cut back by 7 bases and J by 7 bases. The CDR3 loop reads CASTSDRERNIQYY. The CDR3, as DNA: TGTGCCAGCACCTCGGACAGGGAAAGGAACATTCAGTACTAC.